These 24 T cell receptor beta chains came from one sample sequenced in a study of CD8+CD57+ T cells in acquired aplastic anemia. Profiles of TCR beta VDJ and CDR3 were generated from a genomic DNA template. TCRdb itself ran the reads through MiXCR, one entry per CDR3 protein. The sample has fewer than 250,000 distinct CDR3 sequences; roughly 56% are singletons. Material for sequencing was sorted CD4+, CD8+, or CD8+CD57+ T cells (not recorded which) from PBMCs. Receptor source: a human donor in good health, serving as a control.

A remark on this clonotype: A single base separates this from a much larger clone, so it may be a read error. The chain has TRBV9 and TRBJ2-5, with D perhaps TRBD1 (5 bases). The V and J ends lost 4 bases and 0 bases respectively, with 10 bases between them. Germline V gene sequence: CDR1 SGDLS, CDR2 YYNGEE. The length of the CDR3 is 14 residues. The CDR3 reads CASSQGPYQETQYF. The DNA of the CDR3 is TGTGCCAGCAGCCAGGGTCCGTACCAAGAGACCCAGTACTTC.

The CDR3 spells CASGGITYEQYF. CDR3 bases: TGTGCCAGTGGAGGCATTACCTACGAGCAGTACTTC. V gene TRBV6-6 combines with J gene TRBJ2-7; possible D gene TRBD2, 5 bases. The germline CDR1 and CDR2 sequences are MNHNY and SVGAGI (reference sequence). CDR3 length equals 12 residues. The ends were cut back, 9 bases at V and 2 bases at J, with 11 bases in the middle.

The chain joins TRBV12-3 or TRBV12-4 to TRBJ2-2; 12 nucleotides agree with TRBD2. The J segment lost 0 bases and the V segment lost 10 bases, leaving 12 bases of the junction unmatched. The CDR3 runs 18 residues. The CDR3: CATLDRLAGAANTGELFF. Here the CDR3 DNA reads TGTGCCACCTTAGACCGACTAGCGGGGGCCGCGAACACCGGGGAGCTGTTTTTT.

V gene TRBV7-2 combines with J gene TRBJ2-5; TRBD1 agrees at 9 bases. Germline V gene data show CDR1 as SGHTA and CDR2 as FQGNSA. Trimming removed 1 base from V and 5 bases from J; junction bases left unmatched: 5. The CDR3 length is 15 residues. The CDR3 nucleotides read TGTGCCAGCAGCTTAGGGCGGACAGGGGTGGAGACCCAGTACTTC. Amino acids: CASSLGRTGVETQYF.

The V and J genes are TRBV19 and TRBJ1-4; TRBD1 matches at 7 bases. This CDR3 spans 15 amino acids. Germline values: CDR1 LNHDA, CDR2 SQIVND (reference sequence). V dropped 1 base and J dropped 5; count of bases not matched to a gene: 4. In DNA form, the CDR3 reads TGTGCCAGTAGTATAGGCCAGGGGGGGAATGAAAAACTGTTTTTT. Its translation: CASSIGQGGNEKLFF.

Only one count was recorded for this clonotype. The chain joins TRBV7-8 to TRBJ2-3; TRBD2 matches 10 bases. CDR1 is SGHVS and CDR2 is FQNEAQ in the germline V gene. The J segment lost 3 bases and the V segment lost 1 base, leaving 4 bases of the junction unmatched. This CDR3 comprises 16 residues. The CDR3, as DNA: TGTGCCAGCAGCTTAGTTACGGGACTAGCGACAGATACGCAGTATTTT. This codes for CASSLVTGLATDTQYF.

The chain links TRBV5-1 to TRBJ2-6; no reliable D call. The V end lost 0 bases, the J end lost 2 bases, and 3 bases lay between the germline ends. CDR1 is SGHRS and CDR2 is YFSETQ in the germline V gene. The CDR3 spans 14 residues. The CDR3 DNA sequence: TGCGCCAGCAGCTTGGCCCCTGGGGCCAACGTCCTGACTTTC. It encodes CASSLAPGANVLTF.

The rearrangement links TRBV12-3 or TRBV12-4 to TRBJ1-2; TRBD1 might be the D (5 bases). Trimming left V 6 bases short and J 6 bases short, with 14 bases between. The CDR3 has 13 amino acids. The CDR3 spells CASSPGGYDGYTF. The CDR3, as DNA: TGTGCCAGCAGCCCTGGGGGTTACGATGGCTACACCTTC.

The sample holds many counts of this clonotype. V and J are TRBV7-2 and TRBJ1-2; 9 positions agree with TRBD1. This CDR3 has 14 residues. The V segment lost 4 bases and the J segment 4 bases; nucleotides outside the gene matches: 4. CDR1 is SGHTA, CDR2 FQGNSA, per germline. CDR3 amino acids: CASSSQGQGYGYTF. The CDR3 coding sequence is TGTGCCAGCAGCTCCCAGGGACAGGGCTATGGCTACACCTTC. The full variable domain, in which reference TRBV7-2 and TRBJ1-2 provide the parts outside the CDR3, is GAGVSQSPSNKVTEKGKDVELRCDPISGHTALYWYRQSLGQGLEFLIYFQGNSAPDKSGLPSDRFSAERTGGSVSTLTIQRTQQEDSAVYLCASSSQGQGYGYTFGSGTRLTVV.

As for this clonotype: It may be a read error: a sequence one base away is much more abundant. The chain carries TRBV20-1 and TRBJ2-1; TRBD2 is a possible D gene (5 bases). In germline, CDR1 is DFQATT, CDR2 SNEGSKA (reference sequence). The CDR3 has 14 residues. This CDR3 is CSAVLVGFYSEQFF. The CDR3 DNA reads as TGCAGTGCGGTACTAGTGGGGTTTTACAGTGAGCAGTTCTTC.

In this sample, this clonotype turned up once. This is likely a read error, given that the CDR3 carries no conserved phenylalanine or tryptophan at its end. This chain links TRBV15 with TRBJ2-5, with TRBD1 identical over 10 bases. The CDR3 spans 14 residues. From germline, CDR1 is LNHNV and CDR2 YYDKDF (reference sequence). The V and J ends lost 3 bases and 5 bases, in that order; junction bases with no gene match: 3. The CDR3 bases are TGTGCCACCAGCAGGGACAGGGGGGAGGAGACCCAGTACTCC. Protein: CATSRDRGEETQYS.

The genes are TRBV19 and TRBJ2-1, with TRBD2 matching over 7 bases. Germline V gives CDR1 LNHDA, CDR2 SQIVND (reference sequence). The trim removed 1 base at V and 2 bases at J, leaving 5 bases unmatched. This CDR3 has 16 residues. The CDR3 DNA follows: TGTGCCAGTAGTATAGTGGCGGGAGACCCCTACAATGAGCAGTTCTTC. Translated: CASSIVAGDPYNEQFF.

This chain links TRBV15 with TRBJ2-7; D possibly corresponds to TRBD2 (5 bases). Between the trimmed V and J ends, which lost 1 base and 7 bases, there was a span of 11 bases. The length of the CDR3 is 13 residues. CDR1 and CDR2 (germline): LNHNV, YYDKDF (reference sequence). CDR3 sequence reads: CATSRAPREEQYF. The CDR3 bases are TGTGCCACCAGCAGAGCCCCCCGGGAAGAGCAGTACTTC.

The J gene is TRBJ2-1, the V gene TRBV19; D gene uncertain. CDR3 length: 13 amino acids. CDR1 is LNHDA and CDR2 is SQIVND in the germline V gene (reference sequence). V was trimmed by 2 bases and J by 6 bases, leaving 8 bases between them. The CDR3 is CASSIHVSNEQFF. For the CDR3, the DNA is TGTGCCAGTAGTATACATGTGTCCAATGAGCAGTTCTTC.

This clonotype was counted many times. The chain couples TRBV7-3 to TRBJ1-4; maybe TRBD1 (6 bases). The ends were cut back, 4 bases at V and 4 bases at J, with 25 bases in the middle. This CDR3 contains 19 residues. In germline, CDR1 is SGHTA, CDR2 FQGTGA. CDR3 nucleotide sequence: TGTGCCAGCAGCTCCCCCGTCGTGGGGGGGCGGGTGAATAATGAAAAACTGTTTTTT. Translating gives CASSSPVVGGRVNNEKLFF.

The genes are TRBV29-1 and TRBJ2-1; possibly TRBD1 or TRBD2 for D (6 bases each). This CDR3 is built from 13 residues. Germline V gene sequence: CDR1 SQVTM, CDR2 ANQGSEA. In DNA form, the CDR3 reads TGCTCAGGGGCGGAGGGAGACTACAATGAGCAGTTCTTC. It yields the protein CSGAEGDYNEQFF.

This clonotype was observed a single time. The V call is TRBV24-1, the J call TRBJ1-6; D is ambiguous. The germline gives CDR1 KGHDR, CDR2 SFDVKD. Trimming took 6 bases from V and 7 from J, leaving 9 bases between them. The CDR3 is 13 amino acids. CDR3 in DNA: TGTGCCACCAGTCTAACCAGGAATTCACCCCTCCACTTT. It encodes CATSLTRNSPLHF.

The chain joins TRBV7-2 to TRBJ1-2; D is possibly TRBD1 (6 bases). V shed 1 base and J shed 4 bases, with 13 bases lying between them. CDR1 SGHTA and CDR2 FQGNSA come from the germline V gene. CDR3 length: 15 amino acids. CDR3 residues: CASSLEGGHIYGYTF. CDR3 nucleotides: TGTGCCAGCAGCTTAGAAGGGGGACACATCTATGGCTACACCTTC.

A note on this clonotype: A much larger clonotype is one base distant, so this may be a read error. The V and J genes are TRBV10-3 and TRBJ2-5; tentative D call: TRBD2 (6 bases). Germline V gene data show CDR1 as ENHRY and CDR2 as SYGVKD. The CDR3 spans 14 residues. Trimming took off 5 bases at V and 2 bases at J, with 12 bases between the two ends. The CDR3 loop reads CAISYSGVQETQYF. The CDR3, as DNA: TGTGCCATCAGTTACTCGGGGGTACAAGAGACCCAGTACTTC.

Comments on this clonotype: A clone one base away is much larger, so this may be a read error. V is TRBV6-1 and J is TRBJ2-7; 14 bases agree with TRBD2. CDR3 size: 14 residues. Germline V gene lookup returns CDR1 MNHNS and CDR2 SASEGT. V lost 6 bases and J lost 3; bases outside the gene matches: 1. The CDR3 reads CASRGLAGVYEQYF. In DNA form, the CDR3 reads TGTGCCAGCAGGGGACTAGCGGGGGTCTACGAGCAGTACTTC.

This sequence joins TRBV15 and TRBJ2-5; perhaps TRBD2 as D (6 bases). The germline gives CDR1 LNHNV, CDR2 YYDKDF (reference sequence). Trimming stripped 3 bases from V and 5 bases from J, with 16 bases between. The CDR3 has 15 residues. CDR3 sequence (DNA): TGTGCCACCAGCAGCTGGGCGGGGCCGGTTGAGACCCAGTACTTC. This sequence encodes CATSSWAGPVETQYF.

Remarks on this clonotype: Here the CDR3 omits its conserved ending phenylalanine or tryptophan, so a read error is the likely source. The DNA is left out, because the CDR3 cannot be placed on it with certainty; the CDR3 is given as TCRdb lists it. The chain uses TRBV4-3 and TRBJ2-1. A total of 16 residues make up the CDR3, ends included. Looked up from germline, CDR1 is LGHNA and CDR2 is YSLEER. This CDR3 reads CASSQVDLISYNEQSL.

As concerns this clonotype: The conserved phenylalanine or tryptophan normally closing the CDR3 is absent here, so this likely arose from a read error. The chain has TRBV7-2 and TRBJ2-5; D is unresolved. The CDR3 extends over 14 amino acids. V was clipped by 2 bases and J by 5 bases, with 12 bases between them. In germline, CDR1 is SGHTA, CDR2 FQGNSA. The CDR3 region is CASSLLVLGETQYS. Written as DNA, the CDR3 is TGTGCCAGCAGCTTATTGGTTCTAGGTGAGACCCAGTACTCC.

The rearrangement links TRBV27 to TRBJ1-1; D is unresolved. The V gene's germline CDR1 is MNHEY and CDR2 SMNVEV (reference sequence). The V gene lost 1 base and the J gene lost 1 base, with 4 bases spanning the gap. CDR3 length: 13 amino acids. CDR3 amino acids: CASSLYPNTEAFF. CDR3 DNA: TGTGCCAGCAGTTTATACCCGAACACTGAAGCTTTCTTT.